The sequence of this T cell receptor (beta chain) was determined in a study of blood T cell repertoires in COVID-19. CDR3 length: 15 amino acids. Trimming took off 0 bases at V and 1 base at J, with 8 bases between the two ends. CDR1 and CDR2 (germline): LNHDA, SQIVND (reference sequence). Some clones are missing from TCRdb's copy, which holds only in-frame ones; the method was immunoSEQ multiplex PCR. The sample records around 130,000 clones, more than 75% being singletons. The chain uses TRBV19 and TRBJ2-3; D ambiguous. Sequencing used peripheral blood. The sequence came from a man over 45 with active COVID-19. This CDR3 reads CASSIEPYGTDTQYF. CDR3 sequence (DNA): TGTGCCAGTAGTATAGAGCCCTATGGCACAGATACGCAGTATTTT.